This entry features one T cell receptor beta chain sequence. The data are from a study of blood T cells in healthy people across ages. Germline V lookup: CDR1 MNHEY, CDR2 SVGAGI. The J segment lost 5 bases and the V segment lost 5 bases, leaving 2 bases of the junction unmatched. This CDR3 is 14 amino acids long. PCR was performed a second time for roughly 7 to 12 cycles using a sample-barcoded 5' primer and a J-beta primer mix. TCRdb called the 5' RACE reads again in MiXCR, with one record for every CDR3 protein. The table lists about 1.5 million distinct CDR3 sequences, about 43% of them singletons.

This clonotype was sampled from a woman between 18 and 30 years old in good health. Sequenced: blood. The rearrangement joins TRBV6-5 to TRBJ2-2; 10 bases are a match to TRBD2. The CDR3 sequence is CASSSGRVTGELFF. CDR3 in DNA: TGTGCCAGCAGTAGCGGGAGGGTTACCGGGGAGCTGTTTTTT.